The 9 T cell receptor beta chains presented below share a single source sample, sequenced in a study of a mutant IDH1 vaccine in newly diagnosed glioma. The time point here: baseline, week 1 (first vaccination visit). As to treatment: pre-vaccination baseline after standard-of-care therapy. Generated by immunoSEQ multiplex PCR, the TCRdb table keeps only in-frame clones and is missing some. The sample has 92,000 or so clones; around 80% are singletons. The sample consisted of PBMCs, taken from a glioma patient treated with radiotherapy, temozolomide or both. All receptors come from a man aged 40-55 years with glioma. Some clones in this sample may be carry-over from other donors' samples.

The chain couples TRBV5-4 to TRBJ2-2, with D unresolved. Trimming cost V 0 bases and J 3 bases, with 3 bases left between them. The CDR3 consists of 13 residues. The germline gives CDR1 SGHNT, CDR2 YYREEE (reference sequence). CDR3 sequence: CASSLGDTGELFF. DNA for the CDR3: TGTGCCAGCAGCTTGGGGGACACCGGGGAGCTGTTTTTT.

CDR3 nucleotide sequence: TGTGCCAGTAGTATGGGGATTGGAACTACGGGGGAGCAGTACTTC. Translated: CASSMGIGTTGEQYF. The chain links TRBV19 to TRBJ2-7; D possibly corresponds to TRBD2 (5 bases). V was cut by 3 bases and J by 7 bases, with 19 bases left in between. The CDR3 sequence is 15 residues long. Germline V CDR1 and CDR2: LNHDA, SQIVND (reference sequence).

V is TRBV5-4 and J is TRBJ2-2; either TRBD1 or TRBD2 may supply D (6 bases each). This CDR3 is 15 amino acids long. Germline V gene data show CDR1 as SGHNT and CDR2 as YYREEE (reference sequence). Deletions cut 7 bases from V and 0 bases from J, with 13 bases between. The CDR3 loop is CASRKGGANTGELFF. CDR3 nucleotides: TGTGCCAGCCGGAAGGGGGGCGCGAACACCGGGGAGCTGTTTTTT. The variable domain in full, completed from reference TRBV5-4 and TRBJ2-2, reads ETGVTQSPTHLIKTRGQQVTLRCSSQSGHNTVSWYQQALGQGPQFIFQYYREEENGRGNFPPRFSGLQFPNYSSELNVNALELDDSALYLCASRKGGANTGELFFGEGSRLTVL.

This clone has more than one count but fewer than ten. The CDR3 here is CASSQGLGYGTQYF. Here the CDR3 DNA reads TGCGCCAGCAGCCAAGGTCTGGGATATGGGACCCAGTACTTC. The rearrangement joins TRBV4-1 to TRBJ2-5; no clear D. Germline CDR1 is MGHRA and CDR2 is YSYEKL. V was clipped by 1 base and J by 7 bases, with 13 bases between them. The CDR3 is made up of 14 amino acids.

The V call is TRBV7-2, the J call TRBJ1-1; D ambiguous. Germline loops: CDR1 SGHTA, CDR2 FQGNSA. The CDR3 extends over 14 amino acids. V was trimmed by 5 bases and J by 4 bases, leaving 14 bases between them. CDR3 loop: CASSPMSGSTEAFF. As DNA, the CDR3 is TGTGCCAGCAGCCCCATGTCGGGGAGCACTGAAGCTTTCTTT.

The chain is built from TRBV10-3 and TRBJ2-7; 7 bases match TRBD1. Germline values: CDR1 ENHRY, CDR2 SYGVKD. The CDR3 has 16 residues. The V gene end was trimmed by 6 bases and the J gene end by 1 base; junction bases not matched to a gene: 12. Here the CDR3 reads CAIRRTGSLSSYEQYF. DNA for the CDR3: TGTGCCATCAGGAGGACAGGAAGCCTCTCGTCCTACGAGCAGTACTTC.

This clone occurred once. This chain links TRBV29-1 with TRBJ2-5; TRBD1 matches at 9 bases. V gave up 3 bases and J gave up 6 bases; unmatched junction bases: 5. The CDR3 has 13 amino acids. In germline, CDR1 is SQVTM, CDR2 ANQGSEA. The CDR3, as DNA: TGCAGCGTTGACTCACAGGGGGCGAAGACCCAGTACTTC. Translated, it gives CSVDSQGAKTQYF.

J is TRBJ2-5 and V is TRBV4-1; D possibly uses TRBD1 or TRBD2 (5 bases each). Germline loops: CDR1 MGHRA, CDR2 YSYEKL. The germline V and J ends were trimmed by 4 bases and 3 bases, with 9 bases remaining between them. This CDR3 comprises 13 residues. The CDR3 protein is CASSRGPEETQYF. The CDR3 bases are TGCGCCAGCAGCCGGGGACCAGAAGAGACCCAGTACTTC.

The V and J genes are TRBV27 and TRBJ2-7; a weak D match, TRBD2 (6 bases). This CDR3 is 13 amino acids long. V lost 5 bases and J 2 bases, leaving 10 bases between the germline ends. CDR1 and CDR2 (germline): MNHEY, SMNVEV (reference sequence). The CDR3 nucleotides read TGTGCCAGCAGTACTAGCCCTACCTACGAGCAGTACTTC. Translated: CASSTSPTYEQYF.